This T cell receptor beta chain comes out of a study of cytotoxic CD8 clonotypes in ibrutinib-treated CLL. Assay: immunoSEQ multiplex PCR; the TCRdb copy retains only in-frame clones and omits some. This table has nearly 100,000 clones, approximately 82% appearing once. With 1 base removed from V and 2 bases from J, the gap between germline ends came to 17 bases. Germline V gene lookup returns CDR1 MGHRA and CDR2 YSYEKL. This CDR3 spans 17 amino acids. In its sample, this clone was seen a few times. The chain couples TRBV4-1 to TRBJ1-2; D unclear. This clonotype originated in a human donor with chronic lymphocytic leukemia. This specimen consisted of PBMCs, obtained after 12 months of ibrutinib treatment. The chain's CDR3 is CASSQADLGFVNYGYTF. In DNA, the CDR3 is TGCGCCAGCAGCCAAGCCGATTTGGGGTTCGTGAACTATGGCTACACCTTC.